One sample yielded the 17 T cell receptor beta chains listed below, sequenced in a study of T cells in pancreatic ductal adenocarcinoma. Here immunoSEQ multiplex PCR was the method, and the copy in TCRdb shows in-frame clones only, minus some. The sample records tens of thousands of clones, approximately 90% being singletons. Surgery without prior neoadjuvant therapy was the treatment of the selected pancreatic ductal adenocarcinoma patients. Specimen: PBMCs. The source of these receptors is a human donor with pancreatic ductal adenocarcinoma.

The chain links TRBV7-3 to TRBJ2-1; TRBD2 matches 14 bases. Germline CDR1 reads SGHTA; CDR2 reads FQGTGA. With V trimmed by 1 base and J by 9 bases, 14 bases remained unmatched. CDR3 length: 19 amino acids. CDR3 bases: TGTGCCAGCAGCTTAAAGCCCGGGACTAGCGGGAGAGCTTGGGTTGAGCAGTTCTTC. It codes for CASSLKPGTSGRAWVEQFF. The whole variable domain, remainder taken from reference TRBV7-3 and TRBJ2-1, is GAGVSQTPSNKVTEKGKYVELRCDPISGHTALYWYRQSLGQGPEFLIYFQGTGAADDSGLPNDRFFAVRPEGSVSTLKIQRTERGDSAVYLCASSLKPGTSGRAWVEQFFGPGTRLTVL.

This chain uses TRBV28 with TRBJ2-3; the D gene could be TRBD1 or TRBD2 (6 bases each). V gave up 7 bases and J gave up 7 bases, with 18 bases separating them. CDR1 and CDR2 (germline): MDHEN, SYDVKM. There are 14 residues in the CDR3. CDR3 loop: CASTSGARKYTQYF. Here the CDR3 DNA reads TGTGCCAGCACCTCGGGGGCCCGAAAATATACGCAGTATTTT.

This chain uses TRBV18 with TRBJ2-7; the D gene could be TRBD1 or TRBD2 (6 bases each). Between the trimmed V and J ends, which lost 2 bases and 1 base, there was a span of 12 bases. The germline gives CDR1 KGHSH, CDR2 LQKENI. This CDR3 region has 15 residues. The CDR3: CASSPFGGGSYEQYF. The CDR3 nucleotides are TGTGCCAGCTCACCATTCGGGGGCGGGTCCTACGAGCAGTACTTC.

This chain links TRBV6-1 with TRBJ2-5, with D unresolved. With 3 bases removed from V and 1 base from J, the gap between germline ends came to 9 bases. The CDR3 spans 14 residues. Looked up from germline, CDR1 is MNHNS and CDR2 is SASEGT. This CDR3 is CASSDGPPQETQYF. CDR3 coding DNA: TGTGCCAGCAGTGATGGCCCCCCCCAAGAGACCCAGTACTTC.

The rearrangement links TRBV5-6 to TRBJ2-7; 12 bases fit TRBD2. In germline, CDR1 is SGHDT, CDR2 YYEEEE. The CDR3 is 19 amino acids. The V segment lost 0 bases and the J segment 3 bases; nucleotides outside the gene matches: 13. Written as DNA, the CDR3 is TGTGCCAGCAGCTTGGCTCCCCTAGCGGGAGGGCGCAGGGGCTACGAGCAGTACTTC. This encodes CASSLAPLAGGRRGYEQYF.

The rearrangement uses TRBV5-1 and TRBJ2-1; TRBD2 matches at 15 bases. Per the germline V gene, CDR1 is SGHRS and CDR2 is YFSETQ. Trimming at V came to 2 bases and at J to 1 base, leaving 7 bases not matched to a gene. The CDR3 runs 19 residues. Here the CDR3 DNA reads TGCGCCAGCAGCTTACCGGGACTAGCGGGAGGTCGATCCTACAATGAGCAGTTCTTC. It encodes CASSLPGLAGGRSYNEQFF.

The rearrangement links TRBV5-1 to TRBJ2-1, with 14 bases fitting TRBD2. This CDR3 comprises 17 residues. In germline, CDR1 is SGHRS, CDR2 YFSETQ. V shed 4 bases and J 3 bases; nucleotides not matched to a gene: 6. The CDR3 is CASSGGTSGSFYNEQFF. The CDR3 DNA is TGCGCCAGCAGCGGGGGGACTAGCGGGAGTTTCTACAATGAGCAGTTCTTC.

The J gene is TRBJ2-7, the V gene TRBV29-1, with D perhaps TRBD2 (5 bases). Trimming cost V 4 bases and J 3 bases, with 10 bases left between them. Germline V gene data show CDR1 as SQVTM and CDR2 as ANQGSEA. The CDR3 extends over 12 amino acids. The CDR3 loop is CSVGGWGYEQYF. Here the CDR3 DNA reads TGCAGCGTTGGAGGGTGGGGCTACGAGCAGTACTTC.

The chain employs TRBV21-1 and TRBJ1-2. TRBV21-1 is marked as a pseudogene. This CDR3 comprises 15 residues. The CDR3 coding sequence is TGTGCCAGCAAGACCGGGACCCTAAACGACTATGGCTACACCTTC. Protein sequence: CASKTGTLNDYGYTF.

The rearrangement links TRBV5-1 to TRBJ2-7, with TRBD2 identical over 11 bases. V was clipped by 0 bases and J by 5 bases; unmatched bases: 7. Per germline, CDR1 SGHRS and CDR2 YFSETQ. The CDR3 is made up of 16 amino acids. CDR3 sequence reads: CASSLDRLAGGNEQYF. CDR3 coding DNA: TGCGCCAGCAGCTTGGATCGGCTAGCGGGAGGCAACGAGCAGTACTTC.

V gene TRBV12-5 combines with J gene TRBJ2-7, with a weak D call TRBD1 (5 bases). Germline V gene lookup returns CDR1 LGHNT and CDR2 FRNRAP. The CDR3 covers 13 residues. V was cut by 2 bases and J by 2 bases, with 7 bases left in between. This chain's CDR3 is CASGLQGTYEQYF. In DNA, the CDR3 is TGTGCTAGTGGTTTGCAGGGAACCTACGAGCAGTACTTC.

V and J are TRBV6-1 and TRBJ1-5; TRBD1 matches at 9 bases. The V gene's germline CDR1 is MNHNS and CDR2 SASEGT. This CDR3 is built from 15 residues. Trimming removed 4 bases from V and 7 bases from J; junction bases left unmatched: 8. The CDR3, as DNA: TGTGCCAGCAGTGGATGGGACAGGGATAGACAGCCCCAGCATTTT. Translated, it gives CASSGWDRDRQPQHF.

V and J are TRBV18 and TRBJ1-1; D not certain. The CDR3 consists of 13 residues. CDR1 and CDR2 (germline): KGHSH, LQKENI. Trimming stripped 5 bases from V and 3 bases from J, with 10 bases between. The CDR3 bases are TGTGCCAGCTCATCGAACAAGGACACTGAAGCTTTCTTT. This sequence encodes CASSSNKDTEAFF.

The genes are TRBV6-1 and TRBJ2-6, with D possibly being TRBD1 (5 bases). V was cut by 7 bases and J by 2 bases, with 9 bases left in between. Looked up from germline, CDR1 is MNHNS and CDR2 is SASEGT. The CDR3 covers 14 residues. CDR3 in amino acids: CASIQVAGANVLTF. The CDR3 DNA sequence: TGTGCCAGCATACAGGTAGCTGGGGCCAACGTCCTGACTTTC.

The J gene is TRBJ1-1, the V gene TRBV29-1; 8 bases are a match to TRBD1. The CDR3 is made up of 13 amino acids. CDR1 and CDR2 (germline): SQVTM, ANQGSEA. The trim removed 7 bases at V and 3 bases at J, leaving 7 bases unmatched. CDR3 bases: TGCAGCGCTCGGACAGGGTATGACACTGAAGCTTTCTTT. This gives the protein CSARTGYDTEAFF.

This clone was observed a handful of times. J is TRBJ1-1 and V is TRBV5-1, with D possibly TRBD1 on 6 matching bases. Trimming cost V 1 base and J 0 bases, with 13 bases left between them. This CDR3 region has 16 residues. Germline CDR1 SGHRS, CDR2 YFSETQ. CDR3 in DNA: TGCGCCAGCAGCTTGACCGGACAGTTGATGAACACTGAAGCTTTCTTT. Protein sequence: CASSLTGQLMNTEAFF.

This chain uses TRBV7-8 with TRBJ2-7, with D perhaps matching TRBD2 (5 bases). This CDR3 is 13 amino acids long. The V end was cut by 8 bases, the J end by 3 bases, with 14 bases between. Germline assignment: CDR1 SGHVS and CDR2 FQNEAQ. The CDR3 loop is CASGRRQSYEQYF. The CDR3 DNA is TGTGCCAGCGGGAGACGTCAGAGCTACGAGCAGTACTTC.